This T cell receptor (beta chain) appears in the sequencing data of a study of beta chain features in type 1 diabetes. A few counts support this clone. Using CD45RO/CCR7/CD25/CD127/CD95/CD27, CD4+ naive, central memory, regulatory and stem cell-like memory cells were sorted. What was sequenced were expressed TCRB transcripts, since all of the isolated RNA had been reverse transcribed. Produced via immunoSEQ multiplex PCR; TCRdb's table is partial and in-frame only. The sample shows 900,000 or so clones, about a sixth of them seen only once. The receptor comes from a woman between 18 and 29 years old in good health. Source material: naive CD4+ T cells from blood.

CDR3 sequence reads: CASSLALLAGGYEQYF. The DNA for the CDR3 is TGTGCCAGCAGCTTAGCGTTACTAGCGGGAGGCTACGAGCAGTACTTC. The rearrangement uses TRBV7-2 and TRBJ2-7, with TRBD2 matching 12 bases. The CDR3 length is 16 residues. V trimming: 0 bases; J trimming: 3 bases; junction bases outside the gene matches: 3. The V gene's germline CDR1 is SGHTA and CDR2 FQGNSA.